Below, 30 T cell receptor beta chains from the same sample are listed, as sequenced in a study of T cell responses to AZD1222 COVID-19 vaccine. Clones were sequenced by immunoSEQ multiplex PCR, and TCRdb holds only the in-frame ones, with some missing. The data contain 43,000 or so clones, 90% of them singletons. This specimen was peripheral blood, taken 28 days after the second AZD1222 dose. These receptors all stem from an adult who received the AZD1222 COVID-19 vaccine.

V is TRBV19 and J is TRBJ1-4; D call uncertain. Germline assignment: CDR1 LNHDA and CDR2 SQIVND (reference sequence). The V and J ends lost 5 bases and 5 bases respectively, with 15 bases between them. This CDR3 spans 15 amino acids. CDR3 DNA: TGTGCCAGTAGTGATTACGGGAAGAGAAATGAAAAACTGTTTTTT. The encoded protein is CASSDYGKRNEKLFF.

V gene TRBV6-2 or TRBV6-3 combines with J gene TRBJ2-7, with D possibly being TRBD2 (6 bases). CDR1 is MNHEY, CDR2 SVGEGT, per germline. CDR3 length equals 15 residues. Trimming cost V 6 bases and J 7 bases, with 22 bases left between them. CDR3 sequence: CASSPTGTPVEEQYF. The CDR3 DNA follows: TGTGCCAGCAGCCCTACCGGGACTCCTGTGGAAGAGCAGTACTTC.

The gene calls are TRBV5-1 and TRBJ1-2; 8 bases are a match to TRBD1. The V gene's germline CDR1 is SGHRS and CDR2 YFSETQ. The CDR3 runs to 16 residues. V was pared by 0 bases and J by 6 bases, with 10 bases of the junction left unmatched. The CDR3 here is CASSLGTGGTFNGYTF. The CDR3 region has the DNA TGCGCCAGCAGCTTGGGAACAGGGGGAACTTTTAATGGCTACACCTTC.

This chain links TRBV15 with TRBJ2-5, with TRBD1 identical over 7 bases. The ends lost 4 bases at V and 2 bases at J; junction bases unmatched: 4. Germline V gene sequence: CDR1 LNHNV, CDR2 YYDKDF (reference sequence). The CDR3 runs 14 residues. The CDR3 protein is CATSMGQLQETQYF. The CDR3 DNA is TGTGCCACCAGCATGGGACAGTTGCAAGAGACCCAGTACTTC.

V usage is TRBV13 and J usage is TRBJ2-1, with 10 positions matching TRBD1. Looked up from germline, CDR1 is PRHDT and CDR2 is FYEKMQ (reference sequence). Germline trimming cut 1 base from V and 7 bases from J; bases unmatched to any gene: 4. This CDR3 has 15 residues. CDR3 sequence reads: CASSLDGTGANEQFF. The CDR3 DNA reads as TGTGCCAGCAGCTTAGACGGGACAGGGGCTAATGAGCAGTTCTTC.

The J gene is TRBJ1-2, the V gene TRBV30; D call uncertain. Germline CDR1 GTSNPN, CDR2 SVGIG (reference sequence). Trimming pared 4 bases from V and 4 bases from J, leaving 7 bases between. This CDR3 has 11 residues. The CDR3 sequence: CAWTATYGYTF. DNA of the CDR3: TGTGCCTGGACGGCGACCTATGGCTACACCTTC.

The chain combines TRBV20-1 with TRBJ2-1, with no clear D. Per germline, CDR1 DFQATT and CDR2 SNEGSKA (reference sequence). This CDR3 is built from 12 residues. V dropped 3 bases and J dropped 9 bases, with 12 bases sitting between them. CDR3 sequence: CSASYVGREQFF. The DNA of the CDR3 is TGCAGTGCTAGTTATGTTGGGCGTGAGCAGTTCTTC.

This rearrangement joins TRBV3-1 (or the pseudogene TRBV3-2) to TRBJ2-7; TRBD1 aligns across 7 bases. CDR3 length: 15 residues. Trimming at V came to 4 bases and at J to 0 bases, leaving 6 bases not matched to a gene. Germline CDR1 and CDR2: LGHDT and YNNKEL (reference sequence). This CDR3 is CASSPGTASSYEQYF. In DNA form, the CDR3 reads TGTGCCAGCAGCCCGGGGACAGCTAGCTCCTACGAGCAGTACTTC.

V is TRBV6-5 and J is TRBJ2-7, with 8 bases fitting TRBD1. Germline CDR1 and CDR2: MNHEY and SVGAGI. V lost 4 bases, J lost 5 bases, and 10 bases stayed unmatched. This CDR3 has 15 residues. As DNA, the CDR3 is TGTGCCAGCAGTTCCGATCGGACAGGGTCCAACGAGCAGTACTTC. Amino acids: CASSSDRTGSNEQYF.

This sequence joins TRBV15 and TRBJ1-1; 7 nucleotides agree with TRBD1. Trimming removed 8 bases from V and 4 bases from J; junction bases left unmatched: 19. Germline V gives CDR1 LNHNV, CDR2 YYDKDF (reference sequence). There are 17 residues in the CDR3. This CDR3 is CATPPLQGNKYGTEAFF. The CDR3 region has the DNA TGTGCCACCCCTCCCCTACAGGGGAACAAGTATGGCACTGAAGCTTTCTTT.

The count of this clone is one. This chain links TRBV19 with TRBJ2-7, with TRBD1 matching 7 bases. Germline loops: CDR1 LNHDA, CDR2 SQIVND (reference sequence). CDR3 size: 12 residues. V lost 10 bases and J lost 1; bases outside the gene matches: 4. The CDR3 spells CATRDSSYEQYF. The DNA of the CDR3 is TGTGCCACGAGGGACAGTTCCTACGAGCAGTACTTC.

The chain is built from TRBV2 and TRBJ2-2; 10 nucleotides match TRBD2. Unmatched junction bases numbered 9, after V lost 10 bases and J lost 4 bases. Germline-derived CDR1 and CDR2 are SNHLY and FYNNEI. This CDR3 spans 15 amino acids. This CDR3 is CATSGLAAFTGELFF. The DNA of the CDR3 is TGTGCCACCTCTGGACTAGCGGCTTTCACCGGGGAGCTGTTTTTT.

This clone was counted once. The chain has TRBV5-1 and TRBJ1-2; tentative D call: TRBD1 (6 bases). From germline, CDR1 is SGHRS and CDR2 YFSETQ. The CDR3 contains 14 residues. Between the trimmed V and J ends, which lost 1 base and 2 bases, there was a span of 9 bases. The CDR3 here is CASSLPGQNYGYTF. The CDR3 nucleotides are TGCGCCAGCAGCTTGCCCGGACAGAACTATGGCTACACCTTC.

The genes are TRBV3-1 (or the pseudogene TRBV3-2) and TRBJ2-5; D is unresolved. Germline V gene data show CDR1 as LGHDT and CDR2 as YNNKEL (reference sequence). The CDR3 runs 10 residues. V lost 6 bases and J 5 bases, leaving 4 bases between the germline ends. This CDR3 reads CASSRETQYF. In DNA, the CDR3 is TGTGCCAGCAGTCGGGAGACCCAGTACTTC.

The sample holds one count of this clone. This chain connects TRBV5-1 to TRBJ1-2; TRBD1 is a possible D gene (5 bases). Deletions cut 0 bases from V and 8 bases from J, with 14 bases between. The germline V gene encodes CDR1 SGHRS and CDR2 YFSETQ. The length of the CDR3 is 14 residues. The CDR3 sequence: CASSLEDNIRGYTF. The CDR3 DNA reads TGCGCCAGCAGCTTGGAGGACAATATAAGGGGCTACACCTTC.

CDR3 residues: CASSLSQLANTGELFF. For the CDR3, the DNA is TGTGCCAGCAGCTTATCTCAACTAGCGAACACCGGGGAGCTGTTTTTT. This chain links TRBV13 with TRBJ2-2; possibly TRBD2 for D (5 bases). There are 16 residues in the CDR3. The V end was cut by 2 bases, the J end by 0 bases, with 10 bases between. Looked up from germline, CDR1 is PRHDT and CDR2 is FYEKMQ (reference sequence).

This chain connects TRBV9 to TRBJ2-1, with 9 bases identical to TRBD2. The CDR3 spans 15 residues. From germline, CDR1 is SGDLS and CDR2 YYNGEE. J gave up 4 bases and V 0 bases, and 2 bases lay outside the gene matches. DNA of the CDR3: TGTGCCAGCAGCGTAGATAGCGGGGGTTACAATGAGCAGTTCTTC. This encodes CASSVDSGGYNEQFF.

This sequence joins TRBV5-4 and TRBJ1-2, with D hard to call. V was shortened by 4 bases and J by 5 bases, with 18 bases between the two germline ends. Germline lookup yields CDR1 SGHNT and CDR2 YYREEE (reference sequence). This CDR3 is 15 amino acids long. The CDR3 loop reads CASSLDMSGIYGYTF. The CDR3, as DNA: TGTGCCAGCAGCCTTGACATGAGCGGGATTTATGGCTACACCTTC. The whole variable domain, remainder taken from reference TRBV5-4 and TRBJ1-2, is ETGVTQSPTHLIKTRGQQVTLRCSSQSGHNTVSWYQQALGQGPQFIFQYYREEENGRGNFPPRFSGLQFPNYSSELNVNALELDDSALYLCASSLDMSGIYGYTFGSGTRLTVV.

The J gene is TRBJ2-3, the V gene TRBV4-1; D remains ambiguous. Germline loops: CDR1 MGHRA, CDR2 YSYEKL. Trimming took off 0 bases at V and 0 bases at J, with 7 bases between the two ends. The CDR3 spans 15 residues. CDR3 coding DNA: TGCGCCAGCAGCCAAGATGGGCCTAGCACAGATACGCAGTATTTT. Its protein is CASSQDGPSTDTQYF.

The V gene is TRBV6-5, the J gene TRBJ1-4, with no clear D. The CDR3 is 15 amino acids. Looked up from germline, CDR1 is MNHEY and CDR2 is SVGAGI. The V and J ends lost 0 bases and 4 bases respectively, with 9 bases between them. The CDR3 DNA sequence: TGTGCCAGCAGTTACTCCGCGGGATTTAATGAAAAACTGTTTTTT. It is translated as CASSYSAGFNEKLFF.

This chain connects TRBV23-1 to TRBJ1-1, with a weak D call TRBD1 (6 bases). TRBV23-1 has ORF status, its function being uncertain. V shed 8 bases and J shed 4 bases, with 20 bases lying between them. The CDR3 is 15 amino acids. CDR3 protein: CASGNFTGKATEAFF. In DNA, the CDR3 is TGCGCCAGCGGGAATTTTACAGGGAAGGCCACTGAAGCTTTCTTT.

This chain joins TRBV9 and TRBJ2-1; possible D gene TRBD2, 5 bases. CDR1 and CDR2 from the germline V gene are SGDLS and YYNGEE. There are 13 residues in the CDR3. The germline V and J ends were trimmed by 3 bases and 8 bases, with 12 bases remaining between them. The CDR3 DNA reads TGTGCCAGCAGCGCCCTGACGGGGTATGAGCAGTTCTTC. Amino acid sequence: CASSALTGYEQFF.

This clone occurred once. The DNA of the CDR3 is TGTGCCAGCAGCCAACAAGGGGGGACAGGGGTCCGCACCGGGGAGCTGTTTTTT. Translating it yields CASSQQGGTGVRTGELFF. V is TRBV27 and J is TRBJ2-2, with 10 nucleotides matching TRBD1. The length of the CDR3 is 18 residues. Trimming at V came to 6 bases and at J to 4 bases, leaving 14 bases not matched to a gene. The V gene's germline CDR1 is MNHEY and CDR2 SMNVEV (reference sequence).

The V and J genes are TRBV7-2 and TRBJ1-1; no definite D call. The CDR3 is made up of 13 amino acids. Germline loops: CDR1 SGHTA, CDR2 FQGNSA. V was trimmed by 5 bases and J by 1 base, leaving 8 bases between them. The CDR3 coding sequence is TGTGCCAGCAGCCAAAAGGGGAACACTGAAGCTTTCTTT. Its protein is CASSQKGNTEAFF.

This clone was seen once. This chain joins TRBV6-5 and TRBJ1-2; maybe TRBD1 (6 bases). The CDR3 contains 14 residues. V dropped 5 bases and J dropped 4 bases, with 14 bases sitting between them. Per the germline V gene, CDR1 is MNHEY and CDR2 is SVGAGI. The CDR3 reads CASSHPTGAYGYTF. Written as DNA, the CDR3 is TGTGCCAGCAGTCATCCTACGGGGGCCTATGGCTACACCTTC.

V is TRBV11-2 and J is TRBJ2-7, with D unresolved. The CDR3 has 13 amino acids. Trimming shortened V by 5 bases and J by 1 base, and 9 bases separated the two germline ends. Germline CDR1 SGHAT, CDR2 FQNNGV. CDR3 in DNA: TGTGCCAGCAGCCCCCGGCCTTCCTACGAGCAGTACTTC. This sequence encodes CASSPRPSYEQYF.

This chain links TRBV11-2 with TRBJ1-2, with D possibly matching TRBD1 (5 bases). The CDR3 contains 15 residues. Trimming took off 5 bases at V and 7 bases at J, with 20 bases between the two ends. CDR1 and CDR2 (germline): SGHAT, FQNNGV. The CDR3 loop reads CASSRYTGTGSGYTF. The CDR3 coding sequence is TGTGCCAGCAGCCGATACACCGGGACCGGGAGTGGCTACACCTTC. Using reference TRBV11-2 and TRBJ1-2 for the parts outside the CDR3, the full variable domain is EAGVAQSPRYKIIEKRQSVAFWCNPISGHATLYWYQQILGQGPKLLIQFQNNGVVDDSQLPKDRFSAERLKGVDSTLKIQPAKLEDSAVYLCASSRYTGTGSGYTFGSGTRLTVV.

The rearrangement uses TRBV7-2 and TRBJ1-5, with D uncertain. This CDR3 comprises 16 residues. V lost 2 bases and J 0 bases, leaving 11 bases between the germline ends. Germline assignment: CDR1 SGHTA and CDR2 FQGNSA. The CDR3 region is CASSLSVGYSNQPQHF. The CDR3 DNA is TGTGCCAGCAGCTTAAGCGTGGGGTATAGCAATCAGCCCCAGCATTTT.

This clone was seen a single time. The rearrangement joins TRBV11-3 to TRBJ2-7, with D unclear. Germline-derived CDR1 and CDR2 are SGHNT and YENEEA. V gave up 5 bases and J gave up 9 bases, with 17 bases separating them. The CDR3 is 13 residues long. The CDR3 coding sequence is TGTGCCAGCAGCAAATCGCCTTTCCAGCGGCAGTACTTC. This gives the protein CASSKSPFQRQYF.

The J gene is TRBJ1-1, the V gene TRBV9; 8 nucleotides align to TRBD1. The CDR3 extends over 16 amino acids. The V gene's germline CDR1 is SGDLS and CDR2 YYNGEE. V was pared by 0 bases and J by 1 base, with 5 bases of the junction left unmatched. The CDR3 is CASSVAGQGSNTEAFF. In DNA form, the CDR3 reads TGTGCCAGCAGCGTAGCCGGACAGGGCTCGAACACTGAAGCTTTCTTT.